The rows below give T cell receptor beta chains drawn from one sample of a study of blood T cell repertoires in COVID-19. Method: immunoSEQ multiplex PCR; TCRdb's copy keeps in-frame clones and lacks some. The table records about 120,000 clones, over 75% of them present only once. Sequenced material: peripheral blood. Source of these receptors: a woman older than 75 with acute or convalescent COVID-19. CDR3s include the opening cysteine and the closing phenylalanine or tryptophan. Each record gives: V gene, clone size, D gene, J gene, CDR3 DNA, CDR3 protein. D genes are given only for firm matches. Clone size is not always given. Where it is, it says once, few, many or a class for expanded clones.

V gene: TRBV12-5; clone size: NA; D gene: TRBD2; J gene: TRBJ2-5; CDR3 DNA: TGTGCTAGCCGGGGGAGCGGGGGGTTCCAAGAGACCCAGTACTTC; CDR3 protein: CASRGSGGFQETQYF
V gene: TRBV2; clone size: NA; D gene: NA; J gene: TRBJ2-5; CDR3 DNA: TGTGCCAGCAGTGAAGCTCGAGCGGGCCGCGAGACCCAGTACTTC; CDR3 protein: CASSEARAGRETQYF
V gene: TRBV5-6; clone size: NA; D gene: NA; J gene: TRBJ2-7; CDR3 DNA: TGTGCCAGCAGCTTACAGGGAGTGGCCTACGAGCAGTACTTC; CDR3 protein: CASSLQGVAYEQYF
V gene: TRBV7-9; clone size: once; D gene: TRBD1; J gene: TRBJ2-2; CDR3 DNA: TGTGCCAGCAGCTTAGATCGCCGGACAGGGGGCGCCACCGGGGAGCTGTTTTTT; CDR3 protein: CASSLDRRTGGATGELFF
V gene: TRBV9; clone size: NA; D gene: NA; J gene: TRBJ2-3; CDR3 DNA: TGTGCCAGCAGCGAATCCACTAGATCCGATACGCAGTATTTT; CDR3 protein: CASSESTRSDTQYF
V gene: TRBV5-6; clone size: NA; D gene: NA; J gene: TRBJ2-7; CDR3 DNA: TGTGCCAGCAGCTTGGCTCTTACTTCCGGGGAGCAGTACTTC; CDR3 protein: CASSLALTSGEQYF
V gene: TRBV12-3/TRBV12-4; clone size: NA; D gene: NA; J gene: TRBJ1-4; CDR3 DNA: TGTGCCAGCAGTTTAGGACAAGACGAAAAACTGTTTTTT; CDR3 protein: CASSLGQDEKLFF
V gene: TRBV28; clone size: NA; D gene: NA; J gene: TRBJ2-7; CDR3 DNA: TGTGCCAGCAGCCGCGAACATTGGGGGCCGATCGGGTACGAGCAGTACTTC; CDR3 protein: CASSREHWGPIGYEQYF
V gene: TRBV7-9; clone size: NA; D gene: NA; J gene: TRBJ1-4; CDR3 DNA: TGTGCCAGCAGCTTAGGGAGCAGGGATGAGGAAAAACTGTTTTTT; CDR3 protein: CASSLGSRDEEKLFF
V gene: TRBV6-2/TRBV6-3; clone size: NA; D gene: TRBD1; J gene: TRBJ2-2; CDR3 DNA: TGTGCCAGCAGTTTCAGGGGGCGGGAGCTGTTTTTT; CDR3 protein: CASSFRGRELFF
V gene: TRBV7-8; clone size: NA; D gene: NA; J gene: TRBJ2-2; CDR3 DNA: TGTGCCAGCAGCCCTAGGTGGGCGGGGCCGAACACCGGGGAGCTGTTTTTT; CDR3 protein: CASSPRWAGPNTGELFF
V gene: TRBV7-2; clone size: few; D gene: NA; J gene: TRBJ2-3; CDR3 DNA: TGTGCCAGCAGCTTCGGACAAGGGGGTAGAGGAGATACGCAGTATTTT; CDR3 protein: CASSFGQGGRGDTQYF
V gene: TRBV28; clone size: NA; D gene: TRBD2; J gene: TRBJ2-3; CDR3 DNA: TGTGCCAGCAGTTCCCTTCTAGCGGGAGGCCCAGATACGCAGTATTTT; CDR3 protein: CASSSLLAGGPDTQYF
V gene: TRBV14; clone size: NA; D gene: NA; J gene: TRBJ2-5; CDR3 DNA: TGTGCCAGCAGCCAGTACGGGAGTGGGATCGTGACCCAGTACTTC; CDR3 protein: CASSQYGSGIVTQYF
V gene: TRBV6-6; clone size: NA; D gene: NA; J gene: TRBJ2-3; CDR3 DNA: TGTGCCAGCAGCAAATCCCAGGATACGCAGTATTTT; CDR3 protein: CASSKSQDTQYF
V gene: TRBV7-2; clone size: NA; D gene: TRBD2; J gene: TRBJ2-5; CDR3 DNA: TGTGCCAGCAGCTTAGCGGCGGGGGGATGGGAGACCCAGTACTTC; CDR3 protein: CASSLAAGGWETQYF
V gene: TRBV4-2; clone size: NA; D gene: NA; J gene: TRBJ1-6; CDR3 DNA: TGTGCCAGCAGCCAAGGAGACAGGATAAATTCACCCCTCCACTTT; CDR3 protein: CASSQGDRINSPLHF
V gene: TRBV7-7; clone size: NA; D gene: TRBD1; J gene: TRBJ2-7; CDR3 DNA: TGTGCCAGCAGCATGGACAGGGACGAGCAGTACTTC; CDR3 protein: CASSMDRDEQYF
V gene: TRBV7-2; clone size: NA; D gene: TRBD1; J gene: TRBJ2-7; CDR3 DNA: TGTGCCAGCAGCGCGGACAGGGATCAGGTCTACGAGCAGTACTTC; CDR3 protein: CASSADRDQVYEQYF
V gene: TRBV18; clone size: NA; D gene: TRBD1; J gene: TRBJ1-2; CDR3 DNA: TGTGCCAGCTCATTCGACAGGGATCGTGGCTACACCTTC; CDR3 protein: CASSFDRDRGYTF
V gene: TRBV7-9; clone size: few; D gene: NA; J gene: TRBJ1-1; CDR3 DNA: TGTGCCAGCAGCTTATCGGTCACTGAAGCTTTCTTT; CDR3 protein: CASSLSVTEAFF
V gene: TRBV6-6; clone size: NA; D gene: NA; J gene: TRBJ2-7; CDR3 DNA: TGTGCCAGCAGTCAAACTCAGGTTCCCTACGAGCAGTACTTC; CDR3 protein: CASSQTQVPYEQYF
V gene: TRBV25-1; clone size: once; D gene: NA; J gene: TRBJ2-1; CDR3 DNA: TGTGCCAGCAGTGATCCGTTGGGCCATTCCTACAATGAGCAGTTCTTC; CDR3 protein: CASSDPLGHSYNEQFF
V gene: TRBV3-1/TRBV3-2; clone size: NA; D gene: NA; J gene: TRBJ1-4; CDR3 DNA: TGTGCCAGCAGGCAGGGCGGGACCTCTGATCATAATGAAAAACTGTTTTTT; CDR3 protein: CASRQGGTSDHNEKLFF
V gene: TRBV6-1; clone size: NA; D gene: NA; J gene: TRBJ1-1; CDR3 DNA: TGTGCCAGCAGTGAAGCCAGGTGGATCACTGAAGCTTTCTTT; CDR3 protein: CASSEARWITEAFF
V gene: TRBV12-3/TRBV12-4; clone size: NA; D gene: TRBD1; J gene: TRBJ2-5; CDR3 DNA: TGTGCCAGCAGTCGGGACAGGCGAGAGACCCAGTACTTC; CDR3 protein: CASSRDRRETQYF
V gene: TRBV5-6; clone size: NA; D gene: NA; J gene: TRBJ1-6; CDR3 DNA: TGTGCCAGCAGCTTGGGATATGCGGGGGTAAATTCACCCCTCCACTTT; CDR3 protein: CASSLGYAGVNSPLHF
V gene: TRBV20-1; clone size: NA; D gene: NA; J gene: TRBJ2-1; CDR3 DNA: TGCAGTGCTTCGGGGGGCGGGGAGCAGTTCTTC; CDR3 protein: CSASGGGEQFF
V gene: TRBV10-3; clone size: few; D gene: TRBD1; J gene: TRBJ1-1; CDR3 DNA: TGTGCCATCAGTACCCAGACAGGGGTGAACACTGAAGCTTTCTTT; CDR3 protein: CAISTQTGVNTEAFF
V gene: TRBV7-9; clone size: NA; D gene: NA; J gene: TRBJ2-3; CDR3 DNA: TGTGCCAGCAGCCGCGGAGGTAGCACAGATACGCAGTATTTT; CDR3 protein: CASSRGGSTDTQYF
V gene: TRBV7-2; clone size: NA; D gene: NA; J gene: TRBJ2-1; CDR3 DNA: TGTGCCAGCAGCTTAGTATCTATTGAGCAGTTCTTC; CDR3 protein: CASSLVSIEQFF
V gene: TRBV5-1; clone size: once; D gene: NA; J gene: TRBJ1-1; CDR3 DNA: TGCGCCAGCAGCCCCCCCACGACAGCCCCGAACACTGAAGCTTTCTTT; CDR3 protein: CASSPPTTAPNTEAFF
V gene: TRBV21-1; clone size: once; D gene: NA; J gene: TRBJ2-4; CDR3 DNA: TGTGCCAGCAGCAAAGCGGGACAGGGTCAACCCATCCTAGCCAAAAACATTCAGTACTTC; CDR3 protein: CASSKAGQGQPILAKNIQYF
V gene: TRBV5-1; clone size: NA; D gene: TRBD2; J gene: TRBJ2-2; CDR3 DNA: TGCGCCAGCAGCTTAGCGGGGGGGCGTACCGGGGAGCTGTTTTTT; CDR3 protein: CASSLAGGRTGELFF
V gene: TRBV3-1/TRBV3-2; clone size: NA; D gene: NA; J gene: TRBJ2-3; CDR3 DNA: TGTGCCAGCAGCCGGACAGTAGACGGCACAGATACGCAGTATTTT; CDR3 protein: CASSRTVDGTDTQYF
V gene: TRBV19; clone size: NA; D gene: TRBD2; J gene: TRBJ2-3; CDR3 DNA: TGTGCCAGTAGTGCCGGGGGGGCGATAGCAGATACGCAGTATTTT; CDR3 protein: CASSAGGAIADTQYF
V gene: TRBV10-3; clone size: NA; D gene: TRBD1; J gene: TRBJ2-3; CDR3 DNA: TGTGCCAACGGACAGGGAGCGTTAAACCAGTATTTT; CDR3 protein: CANGQGALNQYF
V gene: TRBV3-1/TRBV3-2; clone size: NA; D gene: NA; J gene: TRBJ1-5; CDR3 DNA: TGTGCCAGCAGCCACAGGGCCGATCAGCCCCAGCATTTT; CDR3 protein: CASSHRADQPQHF
V gene: TRBV7-9; clone size: few; D gene: TRBD1; J gene: TRBJ2-7; CDR3 DNA: TGTGCCAGCAGCTTAGGACAGGGTTGGTACGAGCAGTACTTC; CDR3 protein: CASSLGQGWYEQYF
V gene: TRBV7-9; clone size: NA; D gene: TRBD2; J gene: TRBJ2-7; CDR3 DNA: TGTGCCAGCAGTATCGCCGGGACTAGCGGGATGAGAAACACCTACGAGCAGTACTTC; CDR3 protein: CASSIAGTSGMRNTYEQYF
V gene: TRBV7-9; clone size: NA; D gene: NA; J gene: TRBJ1-1; CDR3 DNA: TGTGCCAGCAGCTTAGCTGAGCACACTGAAGCTTTCTTT; CDR3 protein: CASSLAEHTEAFF
V gene: TRBV7-9; clone size: NA; D gene: TRBD1; J gene: TRBJ1-2; CDR3 DNA: TGTGCCAGCAGCTTAGAGGGACCAGGGGGACCTAACTATGGCTACACCTTC; CDR3 protein: CASSLEGPGGPNYGYTF